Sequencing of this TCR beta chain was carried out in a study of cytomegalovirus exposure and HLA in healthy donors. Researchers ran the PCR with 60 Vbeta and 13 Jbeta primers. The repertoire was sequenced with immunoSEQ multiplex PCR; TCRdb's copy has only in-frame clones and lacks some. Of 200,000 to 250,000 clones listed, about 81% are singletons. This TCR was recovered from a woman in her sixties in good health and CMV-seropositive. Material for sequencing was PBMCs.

The CDR3 DNA is TGCGCCAGCAGCTTGGTTCGGACAGGGCTCTCAGATACGCAGTATTTT. This sequence encodes CASSLVRTGLSDTQYF. The V gene is TRBV5-1, the J gene TRBJ2-3; TRBD1 aligns across 8 bases. From germline, CDR1 is SGHRS and CDR2 YFSETQ. V lost 0 bases and J lost 4; bases outside the gene matches: 7. The CDR3 length is 16 residues.